The 5 T cell receptor beta chains given below trace back to one sample, sequenced in a study of T-cell reconstitution after alpha-beta-depleted transplantation in children. During its preparation, the TCRbeta library received unique molecular identifiers. TCRdb analysed the PCR reads with MiXCR anew, one entry per CDR3 protein. The data hold around 130,000 distinct CDR3 sequences, with 8% to 10% observed a single time. Source: PBMCs, mostly from graft donor cells, taken 180 days after TCRalphabeta/CD19-depleted stem cell transplant. The receptors shown here come from a girl under three years old who had a stem cell transplant for combined immunodeficiency, so the T cells may come from the graft donor.

In this sample, this clonotype turned up many times. This sequence joins TRBV29-1 and TRBJ2-3, with 13 bases aligning to TRBD2. CDR1 is SQVTM, CDR2 ANQGSEA, per germline. With 7 bases clipped from V and 3 bases from J, the junction kept 4 bases outside the gene matches. The CDR3 runs to 14 residues. Written as DNA, the CDR3 is TGCAGCGCCGGACTAGCGGGAGTGACAGATACGCAGTATTTT. It translates to CSAGLAGVTDTQYF.

This rearrangement joins TRBV7-3 to TRBJ2-3, with TRBD2 identical over 9 bases. The CDR3 sequence is 15 residues long. Losses at the gene ends were 5 bases for V and 3 bases for J; bases not matched to a gene: 6. Germline CDR1 is SGHTA and CDR2 is FQGTGA. CDR3 coding DNA: TGTGCCAGCAGCCGTGCGGGGGGGTGGACAGATACGCAGTATTTT. This codes for CASSRAGGWTDTQYF.

J is TRBJ2-4 and V is TRBV7-9; D ambiguous. The germline V gene has CDR1 SEHNR and CDR2 FQNEAQ (reference sequence). Trimming stripped 2 bases from V and 8 bases from J, with 13 bases between. This CDR3 comprises 14 residues. In DNA, the CDR3 is TGTGCCAGCAGCTTATCTCTCCGGTCAGACATTCAGTACTTC. Encoded protein: CASSLSLRSDIQYF.

The sample holds many counts of this clonotype. The chain combines TRBV10-3 with TRBJ1-2, with D hard to call. With 0 bases removed from V and 4 bases from J, the gap between germline ends came to 12 bases. This CDR3 is built from 15 residues. In germline, CDR1 is ENHRY, CDR2 SYGVKD. The CDR3 DNA follows: TGTGCCATCAGTGAGTCAACGAACGAGCCCTATGGCTACACCTTC. Protein product: CAISESTNEPYGYTF.

This clonotype was seen a handful of times. The rearrangement links TRBV27 to TRBJ1-2; 10 nucleotides match TRBD1. Germline V gene sequence: CDR1 MNHEY, CDR2 SMNVEV (reference sequence). The CDR3 sequence is 15 residues long. V shed 4 bases and J 5 bases; nucleotides not matched to a gene: 7. This chain's CDR3 is CASSSGQGGEYGYTF. CDR3 bases: TGTGCCAGCAGTTCCGGACAGGGGGGAGAGTATGGCTACACCTTC.